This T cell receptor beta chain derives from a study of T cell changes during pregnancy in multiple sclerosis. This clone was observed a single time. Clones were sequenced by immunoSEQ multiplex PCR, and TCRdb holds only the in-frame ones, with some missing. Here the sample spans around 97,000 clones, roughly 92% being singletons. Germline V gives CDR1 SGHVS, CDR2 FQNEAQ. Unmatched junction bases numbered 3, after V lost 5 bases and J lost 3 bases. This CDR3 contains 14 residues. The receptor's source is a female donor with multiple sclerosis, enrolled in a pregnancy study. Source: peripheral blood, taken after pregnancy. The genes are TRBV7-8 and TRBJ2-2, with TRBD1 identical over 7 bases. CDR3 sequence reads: CASSLQGYTGELFF. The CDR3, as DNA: TGTGCCAGCAGCCTACAGGGGTACACCGGGGAGCTGTTTTTT.